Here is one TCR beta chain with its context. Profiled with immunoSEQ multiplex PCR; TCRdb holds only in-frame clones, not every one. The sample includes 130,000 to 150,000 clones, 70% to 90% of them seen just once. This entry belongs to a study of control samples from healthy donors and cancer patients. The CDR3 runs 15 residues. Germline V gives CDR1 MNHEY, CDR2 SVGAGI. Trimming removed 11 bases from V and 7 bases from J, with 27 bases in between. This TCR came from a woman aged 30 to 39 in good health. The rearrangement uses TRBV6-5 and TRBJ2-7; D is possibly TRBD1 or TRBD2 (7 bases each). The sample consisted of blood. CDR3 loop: CAGGGLGTAAGEQYF. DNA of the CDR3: TGTGCCGGGGGGGGGCTTGGGACAGCCGCTGGGGAGCAGTACTTC.